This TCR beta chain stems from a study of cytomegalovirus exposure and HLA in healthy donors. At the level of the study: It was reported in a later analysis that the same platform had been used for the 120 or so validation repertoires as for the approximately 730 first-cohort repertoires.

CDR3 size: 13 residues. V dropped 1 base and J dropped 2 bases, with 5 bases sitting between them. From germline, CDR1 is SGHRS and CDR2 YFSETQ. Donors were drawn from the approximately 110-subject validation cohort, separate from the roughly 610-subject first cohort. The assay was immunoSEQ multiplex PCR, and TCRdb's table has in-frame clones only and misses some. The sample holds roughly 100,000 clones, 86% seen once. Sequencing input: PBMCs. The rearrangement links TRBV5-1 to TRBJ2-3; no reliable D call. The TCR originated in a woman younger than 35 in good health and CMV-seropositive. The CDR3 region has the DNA TGCGCCAGCAGCTTGACTTTCACAGATACGCAGTATTTT. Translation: CASSLTFTDTQYF.